This TCR beta chain was observed in a study of long-term antiretroviral therapy in people with HIV. Sequencing relied on immunoSEQ assay v3.0, run at survey level. Data came from immunoSEQ multiplex PCR; TCRdb stores just in-frame clones and leaves some out. Of 20,000 to 25,000 clones listed, about four fifths were seen once; the top ten hold 8.1%. The receptor comes from a man in his fifties or sixties with HIV. Sequencing used unsorted PBMCs, obtained at the start of antiretroviral therapy.

CDR3 in amino acids: CASSWTRNTEAFF. The CDR3 DNA reads as TGTGCCAGCAGTTGGACCCGGAACACTGAAGCTTTCTTT. The chain employs TRBV7-9 and TRBJ1-1; unclear D gene. With 6 bases removed from V and 1 base from J, the gap between germline ends came to 9 bases. This CDR3 spans 13 amino acids. CDR1 and CDR2 (germline): SEHNR, FQNEAQ (reference sequence).